The clone carrying this T cell receptor (beta chain) was found once. Its specificity is unknown. This sample was taken from a study of cytomegalovirus exposure and HLA in healthy donors. For the study at large: In a later analysis, it was reported that the 120 or so validation repertoires had been produced on the same platform as the roughly 700 repertoires belonging to the first cohort. Notes on the study in general: Among TCR sequences, most were rare, though some public TCRs appeared in many donors. The study recorded about 160 TCR beta chains that were cytomegalovirus-associated. Published work reported that the classifier diagnosed cytomegalovirus status with high specificity and sensitivity.

Assay: immunoSEQ multiplex PCR; the TCRdb copy retains only in-frame clones and omits some. The sample shows 250,000 to 400,000 clones, approximately 86% of them seen only once. This receptor was taken from a woman in her twenties or thirties in good health and CMV-seropositive. The sequencing input was PBMCs.

CDR3 region: CAWSAPTGTANEKLFF. The CDR3 coding sequence is TGTGCCTGGAGCGCGCCAACAGGGACGGCTAATGAAAAACTGTTTTTT. This chain uses TRBV30 with TRBJ1-4; TRBD1 is a possible D gene (6 bases). Germline values: CDR1 GTSNPN, CDR2 SVGIG (reference sequence). V dropped 3 bases and J dropped 3 bases, with 17 bases sitting between them. The length of the CDR3 is 16 residues.